One sample yielded the 10 T cell receptor beta chains listed below, sequenced in a study of long-term antiretroviral therapy in people with HIV. At the survey level, the v3.0 immunoSEQ assay was run. Assay: immunoSEQ multiplex PCR; the TCRdb copy retains only in-frame clones and omits some. The sample lists roughly 16,000 clones, over 75% occurring once. The sequences come from unsorted PBMCs, collected 0.3 years after starting antiretroviral therapy. Source of these receptors: a man between 18 and 35 years old with HIV.

This clone has a handful of counts. The chain employs TRBV19 and TRBJ1-1, with 7 nucleotides matching TRBD1. The CDR3 is 15 amino acids. J lost 2 bases, V lost 2 bases, and 5 bases had no gene match. Germline CDR1 LNHDA, CDR2 SQIVND (reference sequence). CDR3 residues: CASSIPQGGNTEAFF. The CDR3 region has the DNA TGTGCCAGTAGTATACCCCAGGGGGGTAACACTGAAGCTTTCTTT.

The chain couples TRBV7-2 to TRBJ1-6, with no clear D. CDR3 length: 14 residues. Germline-derived CDR1 and CDR2 are SGHTA and FQGNSA. The V end was cut by 1 base, the J end by 4 bases, with 5 bases between. The CDR3 DNA follows: TGTGCCAGCAGCTTAGGAACGTATAATTCACCCCTCCACTTT. It translates to CASSLGTYNSPLHF.

This chain uses TRBV6-1 with TRBJ1-3; D is possibly TRBD1 (6 bases). Germline V CDR1 and CDR2: MNHNS, SASEGT. There are 16 residues in the CDR3. V lost 2 bases, J lost 5 bases, and 16 bases lay in between. CDR3 in DNA: TGTGCCAGCAGTGAACATGGGGGAGGGGGACGAAACACCATATATTTT. It is translated as CASSEHGGGGRNTIYF.

The gene calls are TRBV6-5 and TRBJ2-3; 10 nucleotides align to TRBD2. J lost 2 bases, V lost 7 bases, and 6 bases had no gene match. This CDR3 is built from 15 residues. Germline values: CDR1 MNHEY, CDR2 SVGAGI. The CDR3 region has the DNA TGTGCCAGCAACCTACTAGCGGGGAACACAGATACGCAGTATTTT. Amino acid sequence: CASNLLAGNTDTQYF.

This clone has only one observation. A junction boundary mismatches the germline segment, possibly from a read error. V and J are TRBV7-7 and TRBJ2-5, with D perhaps TRBD2 (6 bases). This CDR3 spans 13 amino acids. The germline V gene encodes CDR1 SSHAT and CDR2 FNYEAQ (reference sequence). CDR3 amino acids: CASSRDSQETQYF. The CDR3 coding sequence is TGTGCTAGCAGCCGGGACTCACAAGAGACCCAGTACTTC.

The chain combines TRBV11-2 with TRBJ2-5; D might be TRBD1 (5 bases). CDR1 is SGHAT, CDR2 FQNNGV, per germline. This CDR3 region has 13 residues. Trimming cost V 5 bases and J 5 bases, with 12 bases left between them. CDR3 loop: CASSTTGAETQYF. CDR3 coding DNA: TGTGCCAGCAGCACCACTGGGGCTGAGACCCAGTACTTC.

The rearrangement joins TRBV23-1 to TRBJ1-2, with a weak D call TRBD1 (5 bases). TRBV23-1 qualifies as an ORF whose function is uncertain. V shed 5 bases and J shed 6 bases, with 16 bases lying between them. This CDR3 region has 14 residues. The CDR3 DNA is TGCGCCAGCAGTTCGATTAGACGACAGCATGGCTACACCTTC. It codes for CASSSIRRQHGYTF.

This clone was detected only once. V and J are TRBV6-6 and TRBJ2-7; D ambiguous. Germline V gives CDR1 MNHNY, CDR2 SVGAGI (reference sequence). The CDR3 extends over 13 amino acids. V lost 0 bases to trimming and J lost 3 bases, with 6 bases between them. In DNA form, the CDR3 reads TGTGCCAGCAGTTACTCGAACAACTACGAGCAGTACGTC. Encoded protein: CASSYSNNYEQYV.

The V call is TRBV18, the J call TRBJ2-1, with 10 positions matching TRBD2. The CDR3 consists of 16 residues. V lost 2 bases and J lost 2; bases outside the gene matches: 3. Germline CDR1 is KGHSH and CDR2 is LQKENI. The CDR3 DNA sequence: TGTGCCAGCTCACCATCTAGCGGGGGAGCCTACAATGAGCAGTTCTTC. This sequence encodes CASSPSSGGAYNEQFF.

V is TRBV7-9 and J is TRBJ1-5; D is ambiguous. Germline assignment: CDR1 SEHNR and CDR2 FQNEAQ (reference sequence). V was pared by 2 bases and J by 8 bases, with 25 bases between. The CDR3 spans 18 residues. CDR3 in DNA: TGTGCCAGCAGCTTATACCCCACCGCTAGCGGAGGGTCCGAGCCCCAGCATTTT. This gives the protein CASSLYPTASGGSEPQHF.